This T cell receptor beta chain comes out of a study of blood T cell repertoires in COVID-19. About the study: COVID-19 samples, acute and convalescent, were from the United States, Italy and Spain. T cells, B-cell-depleted T cells, or PBMCs provided the cDNA or gDNA that served as material.

Original processing methods: Amplification of reference gene primers provided the estimated nucleated cell counts. The data were produced by immunoSEQ multiplex PCR, yet TCRdb's version contains in-frame clones alone and is incomplete. V, J and clone size derive from that table, while D and trimming were established from the DNA sequence. The data show some 210,000 clones, 84% seen once. Germline V gives CDR1 SEHNR, CDR2 FQNEAQ (reference sequence). V dropped 1 base and J dropped 8 bases, with 6 bases sitting between them. There are 12 residues in the CDR3. Sequenced material: peripheral blood. This receptor was identified in a human donor in a cohort sampled during active COVID-19. This chain links TRBV7-9 with TRBJ2-1; unclear D gene. CDR3 residues: CASSLDSYEQFF. DNA for the CDR3: TGTGCCAGCAGCTTAGATTCCTATGAGCAGTTCTTC.